This record concerns one T cell receptor beta chain sequence. Its specificity is unknown. This record comes from a study of cytomegalovirus exposure and HLA in healthy donors. Study-wide findings and caveats: Reportedly, diagnosis of cytomegalovirus status by the classifier showed high specificity and sensitivity.

The PCR had 60 Vbeta and 13 Jbeta primers. Assay: immunoSEQ multiplex PCR; the TCRdb copy retains only in-frame clones and omits some. The data hold about 120,000 clones, with over 65% observed a single time. V lost 4 bases and J 3 bases, leaving 6 bases between the germline ends. This CDR3 spans 12 amino acids. Germline V gene sequence: CDR1 SGHRS, CDR2 YFSETQ. The sequence was obtained from a man between 18 and 29 years old in good health and CMV-seronegative. Sequenced sample: PBMCs. The chain couples TRBV5-1 to TRBJ2-3; unclear D gene. CDR3 coding DNA: TGCGCCAGCAGCCCTCCGACAGATACGCAGTATTTT. The encoded protein is CASSPPTDTQYF.